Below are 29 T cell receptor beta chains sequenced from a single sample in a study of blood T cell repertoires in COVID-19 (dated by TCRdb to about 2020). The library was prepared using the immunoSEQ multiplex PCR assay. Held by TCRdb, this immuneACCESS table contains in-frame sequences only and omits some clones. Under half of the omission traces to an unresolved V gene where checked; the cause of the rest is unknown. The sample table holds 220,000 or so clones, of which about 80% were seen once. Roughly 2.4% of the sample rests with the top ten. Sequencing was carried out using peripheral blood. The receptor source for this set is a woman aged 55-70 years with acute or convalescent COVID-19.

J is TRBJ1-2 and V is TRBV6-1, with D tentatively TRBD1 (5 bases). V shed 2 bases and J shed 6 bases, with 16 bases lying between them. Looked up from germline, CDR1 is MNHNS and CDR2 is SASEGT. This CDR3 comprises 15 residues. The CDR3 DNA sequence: TGTGCCAGCAGTGAAATCGCGGTCCAGGGTAATGGCTACACCTTC. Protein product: CASSEIAVQGNGYTF.

The CDR3 sequence is CASSTGQHNQPQHF. Here the CDR3 DNA reads TGTGCCAGCTCGACGGGACAGCACAATCAGCCCCAGCATTTT. The chain has TRBV6-5 and TRBJ1-5; 7 positions match TRBD1. Losses at the gene ends were 8 bases for V and 3 bases for J; bases not matched to a gene: 7. The CDR3 spans 14 residues. Per the germline V gene, CDR1 is MNHEY and CDR2 is SVGAGI.

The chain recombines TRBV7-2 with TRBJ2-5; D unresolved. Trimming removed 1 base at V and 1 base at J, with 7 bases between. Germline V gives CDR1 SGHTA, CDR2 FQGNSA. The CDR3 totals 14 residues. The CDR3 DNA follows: TGTGCCAGCAGCTTAGATCACTTCCAAGAGACCCAGTACTTC. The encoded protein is CASSLDHFQETQYF.

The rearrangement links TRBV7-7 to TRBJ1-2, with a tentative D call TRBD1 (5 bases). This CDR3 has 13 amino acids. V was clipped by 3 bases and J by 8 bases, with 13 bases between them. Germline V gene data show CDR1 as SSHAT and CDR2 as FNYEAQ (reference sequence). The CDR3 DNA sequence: TGTGCCAGCAGCTTGGAAGGGGCTAAAGGCTACACCTTC. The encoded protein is CASSLEGAKGYTF.

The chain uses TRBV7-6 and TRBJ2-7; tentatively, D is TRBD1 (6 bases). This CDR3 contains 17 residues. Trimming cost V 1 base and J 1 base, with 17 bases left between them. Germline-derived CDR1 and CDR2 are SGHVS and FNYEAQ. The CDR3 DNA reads TGTGCCAGCAGCTTAGACGAGCGGCAGGGGCGTTCCTACGAGCAGTACTTC. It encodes CASSLDERQGRSYEQYF.

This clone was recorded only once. The CDR3 reads CASSLGLAGALDYNEQFF. Here the CDR3 DNA reads TGTGCCAGCAGCTTAGGGCTAGCGGGGGCCTTAGACTACAATGAGCAGTTCTTC. The chain is built from TRBV7-2 and TRBJ2-1; 10 nucleotides align to TRBD2. V shed 1 base, J shed 3 bases, and the junction held 9 bases outside the gene matches. Germline lookup yields CDR1 SGHTA and CDR2 FQGNSA. The CDR3 runs 18 residues.

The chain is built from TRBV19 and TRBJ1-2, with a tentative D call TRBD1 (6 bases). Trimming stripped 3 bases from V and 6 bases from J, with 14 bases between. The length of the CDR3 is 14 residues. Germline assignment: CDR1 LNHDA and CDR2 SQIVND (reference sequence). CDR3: CASSITGILNGYTF. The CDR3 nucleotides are TGTGCCAGTAGTATTACAGGGATCCTTAATGGCTACACCTTC.

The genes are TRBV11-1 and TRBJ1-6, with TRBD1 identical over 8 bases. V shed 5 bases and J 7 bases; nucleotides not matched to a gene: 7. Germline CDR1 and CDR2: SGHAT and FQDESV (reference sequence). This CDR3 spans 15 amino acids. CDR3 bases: TGTGCCAGCAGCGCACGACAGGGGAACAATTCACCCCTCCACTTT. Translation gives CASSARQGNNSPLHF.

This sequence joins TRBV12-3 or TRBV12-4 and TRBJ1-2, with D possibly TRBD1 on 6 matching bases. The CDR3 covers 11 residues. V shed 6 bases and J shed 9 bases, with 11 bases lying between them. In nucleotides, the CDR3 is TGTGCCAGCAGCCAGGGGAGCAGCTACACCTTC. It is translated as CASSQGSSYTF.

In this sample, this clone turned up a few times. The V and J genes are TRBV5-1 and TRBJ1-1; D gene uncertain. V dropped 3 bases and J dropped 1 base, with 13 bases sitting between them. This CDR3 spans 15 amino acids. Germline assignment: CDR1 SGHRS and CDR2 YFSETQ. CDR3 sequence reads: CASSSNPGSNTEAFF. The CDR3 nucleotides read TGCGCCAGCAGCTCTAACCCGGGATCGAACACTGAAGCTTTCTTT.

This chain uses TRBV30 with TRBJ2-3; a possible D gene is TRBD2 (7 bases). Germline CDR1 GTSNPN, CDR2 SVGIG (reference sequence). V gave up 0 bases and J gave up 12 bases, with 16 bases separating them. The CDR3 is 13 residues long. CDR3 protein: CAWSVHGGGPQYF. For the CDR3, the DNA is TGTGCCTGGAGTGTACACGGCGGGGGCCCCCAGTATTTT.

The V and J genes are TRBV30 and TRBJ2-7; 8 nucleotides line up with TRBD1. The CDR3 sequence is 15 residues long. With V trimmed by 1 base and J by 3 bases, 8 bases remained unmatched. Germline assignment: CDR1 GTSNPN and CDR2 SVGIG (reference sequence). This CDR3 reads CAWSAGQVTGYEQYF. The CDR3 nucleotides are TGTGCCTGGAGTGCGGGACAGGTGACCGGCTACGAGCAGTACTTC.

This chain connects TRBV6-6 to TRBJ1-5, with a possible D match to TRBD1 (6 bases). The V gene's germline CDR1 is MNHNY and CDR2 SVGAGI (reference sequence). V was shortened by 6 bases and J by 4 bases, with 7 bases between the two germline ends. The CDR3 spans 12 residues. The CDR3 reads CASRTGNQPQHF. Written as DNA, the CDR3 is TGTGCCAGCAGAACAGGGAATCAGCCCCAGCATTTT.

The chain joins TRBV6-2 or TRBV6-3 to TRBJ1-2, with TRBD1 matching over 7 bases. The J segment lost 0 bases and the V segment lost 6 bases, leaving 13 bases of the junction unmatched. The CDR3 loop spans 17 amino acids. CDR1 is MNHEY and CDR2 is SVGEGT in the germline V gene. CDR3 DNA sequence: TGTGCCAGCAGCATAATACCAGGGGGAAGGGCTAACTATGGCTACACCTTC. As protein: CASSIIPGGRANYGYTF.

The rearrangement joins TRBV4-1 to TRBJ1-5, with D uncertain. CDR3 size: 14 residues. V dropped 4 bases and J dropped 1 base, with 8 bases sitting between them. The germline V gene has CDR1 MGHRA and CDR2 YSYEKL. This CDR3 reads CASSLSTSNQPQHF. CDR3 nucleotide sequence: TGCGCCAGCAGCCTTTCGACAAGCAATCAGCCCCAGCATTTT.

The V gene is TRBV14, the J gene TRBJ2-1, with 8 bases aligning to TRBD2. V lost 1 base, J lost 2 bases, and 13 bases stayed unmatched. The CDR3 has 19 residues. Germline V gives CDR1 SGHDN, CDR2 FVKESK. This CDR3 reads CASSQGASGGGRAYNEQFF. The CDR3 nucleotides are TGTGCCAGCAGCCAAGGAGCCAGCGGGGGTGGCCGGGCCTACAATGAGCAGTTCTTC.

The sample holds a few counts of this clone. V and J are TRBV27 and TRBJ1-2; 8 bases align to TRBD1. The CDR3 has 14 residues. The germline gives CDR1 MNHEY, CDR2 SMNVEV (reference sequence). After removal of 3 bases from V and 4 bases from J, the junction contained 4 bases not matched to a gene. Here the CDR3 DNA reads TGTGCCAGCAGTTTGGCAGGGGGCGGCTATGGCTACACCTTC. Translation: CASSLAGGGYGYTF.

The CDR3 region is CASSYGGSGNTIYF. The CDR3 nucleotides read TGTGCCAGCAGTTACGGAGGCTCTGGAAACACCATATATTTT. This rearrangement joins TRBV6-5 to TRBJ1-3; no clear D. This CDR3 comprises 14 residues. CDR1 and CDR2 (germline): MNHEY, SVGAGI. V lost 2 bases and J 0 bases, leaving 5 bases between the germline ends.

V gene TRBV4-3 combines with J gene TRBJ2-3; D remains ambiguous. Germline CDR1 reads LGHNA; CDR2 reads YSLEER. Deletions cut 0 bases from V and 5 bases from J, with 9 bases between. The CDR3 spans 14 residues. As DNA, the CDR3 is TGCGCCAGCAGCCAAGAGCGAGAGAGAGATACGCAGTATTTT. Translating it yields CASSQERERDTQYF.

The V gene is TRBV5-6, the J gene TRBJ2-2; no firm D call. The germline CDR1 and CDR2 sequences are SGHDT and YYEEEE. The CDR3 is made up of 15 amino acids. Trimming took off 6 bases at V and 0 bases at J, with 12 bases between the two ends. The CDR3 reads CASMVSHSNTGELFF. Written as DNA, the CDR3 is TGTGCCAGCATGGTGTCACATTCGAACACCGGGGAGCTGTTTTTT.

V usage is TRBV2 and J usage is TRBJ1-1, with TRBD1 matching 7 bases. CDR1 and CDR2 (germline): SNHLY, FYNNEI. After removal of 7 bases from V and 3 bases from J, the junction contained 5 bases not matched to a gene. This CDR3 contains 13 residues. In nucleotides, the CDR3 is TGTGCCAGCACGGGTCAGGGGGACACTGAAGCTTTCTTT. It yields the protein CASTGQGDTEAFF. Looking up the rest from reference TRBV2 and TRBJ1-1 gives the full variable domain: EPEVTQTPSHQVTQMGQEVILRCVPISNHLYFYWYRQILGQKVEFLVSFYNNEISEKSEIFDDQFSVERPDGSNFTLKIRSTKLEDSAMYFCASTGQGDTEAFFGQGTRLTVV.

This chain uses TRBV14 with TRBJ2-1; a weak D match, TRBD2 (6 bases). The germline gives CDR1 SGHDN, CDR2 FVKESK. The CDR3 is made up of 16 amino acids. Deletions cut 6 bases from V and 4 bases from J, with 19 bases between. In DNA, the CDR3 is TGTGCCAGCAGTCCCCGGCGGGAATTGTCTTACAATGAGCAGTTCTTC. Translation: CASSPRRELSYNEQFF.

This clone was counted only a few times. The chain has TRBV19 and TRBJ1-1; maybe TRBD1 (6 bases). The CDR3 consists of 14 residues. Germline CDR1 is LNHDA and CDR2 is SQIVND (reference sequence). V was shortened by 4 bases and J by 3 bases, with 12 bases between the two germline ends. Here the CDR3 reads CASSTWGLDTEAFF. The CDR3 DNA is TGTGCCAGTAGTACCTGGGGGCTTGACACTGAAGCTTTCTTT.

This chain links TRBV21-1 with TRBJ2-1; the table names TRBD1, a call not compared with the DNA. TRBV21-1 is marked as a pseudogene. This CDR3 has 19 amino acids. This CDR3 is CASSPNYRARRPERNEQFF. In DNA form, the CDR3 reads TGTGCCAGCAGCCCAAACTACAGGGCCCGGCGTCCAGAAAGAAATGAGCAGTTCTTC.

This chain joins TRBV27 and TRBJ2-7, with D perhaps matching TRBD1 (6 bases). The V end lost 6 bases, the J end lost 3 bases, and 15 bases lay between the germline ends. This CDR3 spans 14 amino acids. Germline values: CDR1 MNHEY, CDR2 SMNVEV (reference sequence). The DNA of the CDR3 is TGTGCCAGCAGATCCTTAGGGGGAATCTACGAGCAGTACTTC. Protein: CASRSLGGIYEQYF.

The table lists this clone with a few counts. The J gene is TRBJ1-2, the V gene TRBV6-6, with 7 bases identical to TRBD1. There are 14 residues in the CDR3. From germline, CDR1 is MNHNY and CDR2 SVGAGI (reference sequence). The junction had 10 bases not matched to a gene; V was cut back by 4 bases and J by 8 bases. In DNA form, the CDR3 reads TGTGCCAGCAGTTCGTCGGACAGGCTAGGGGGCTACACCTTC. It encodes CASSSSDRLGGYTF.

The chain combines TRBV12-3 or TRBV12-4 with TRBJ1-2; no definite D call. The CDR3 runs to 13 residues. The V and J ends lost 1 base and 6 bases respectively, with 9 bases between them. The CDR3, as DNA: TGTGCCAGCAGTTTAGGTGACACCCATGGCTACACCTTC. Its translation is CASSLGDTHGYTF.

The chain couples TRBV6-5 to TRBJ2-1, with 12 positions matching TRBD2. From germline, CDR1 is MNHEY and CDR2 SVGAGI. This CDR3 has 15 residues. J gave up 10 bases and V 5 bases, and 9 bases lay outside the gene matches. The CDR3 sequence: CASSSLAGGLSEQFF. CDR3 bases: TGTGCCAGCAGTAGCCTAGCGGGGGGGCTTTCGGAGCAGTTCTTC.

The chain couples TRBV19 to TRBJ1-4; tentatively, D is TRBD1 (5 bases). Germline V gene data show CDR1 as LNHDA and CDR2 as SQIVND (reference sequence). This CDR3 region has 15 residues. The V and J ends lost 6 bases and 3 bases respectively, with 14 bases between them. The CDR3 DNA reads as TGTGCCAGTAGCCCCCCCGGACATCCTAATGAAAAACTGTTTTTT. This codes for CASSPPGHPNEKLFF.